Listed below are T cell receptor beta chains from one sample, sequenced in a study of OX40 agonist ivuxolimab in advanced cancers. This table comes from immunoSEQ multiplex PCR, and its TCRdb copy is limited to in-frame clones, with some not included. Here the sample spans tens of thousands of clones, over 75% being singletons. The sequenced sample was CD4+ or CD8+ T cells sorted from blood, obtained in a trial of the OX40 agonist ivuxolimab. All receptors come from an adult with an advanced solid tumor such as melanoma, head and neck, liver or kidney cancer. CDR3s include the opening cysteine and the closing phenylalanine or tryptophan. The D gene is left open where the match is weak. Clone size, where shown, is once, few, many, or a class for clones that have expanded.

d_gene,j_gene,v_gene,abundance,CDR3aa,CDR3nt
TRBD1,TRBJ2-7,TRBV4-3,-,CASSQGTGGSYEQYF,TGCGCCAGCAGCCAGGGGACAGGGGGCTCCTACGAGCAGTACTTC
TRBD1,TRBJ2-5,TRBV2,-,CASSEGIRGRGETQYF,TGTGCCAGCAGTGAAGGGATCAGGGGGCGAGGAGAGACCCAGTACTTC
TRBD1,TRBJ1-1,TRBV18,-,CASSHYGQGPTEAFF,TGTGCCAGCTCACACTACGGACAGGGTCCCACTGAAGCTTTCTTT
-,TRBJ2-7,TRBV18,-,CASSPPQGTHEQYF,TGTGCCAGCTCACCACCGCAAGGGACCCACGAGCAGTACTTC
-,TRBJ1-5,TRBV27,-,CASRTGYGNQPQHF,TGTGCCAGCAGAACAGGGTATGGCAATCAGCCCCAGCATTTT
-,TRBJ1-1,TRBV11-2,-,CASSFRTAYLDTEAFF,TGTGCCAGCAGCTTCAGGACAGCCTATCTTGACACTGAAGCTTTCTTT
TRBD1,TRBJ2-7,TRBV5-1,-,CARPNKGQRSSYEQYF,TGCGCCAGACCCAACAAGGGACAGCGAAGCTCCTACGAGCAGTACTTC
-,TRBJ2-7,TRBV29-1,-,CSVGMGSYEQYF,TGCAGCGTTGGTATGGGCTCCTACGAGCAGTACTTC
-,TRBJ2-1,TRBV10-2,once,CASSESRLYNEQFF,TGCGCCAGCAGTGAGTCAAGGCTATACAATGAGCAGTTCTTC
TRBD1,TRBJ2-7,TRBV9,-,CASSVTPAGGFDEQYF,TGTGCCAGCAGCGTAACCCCGGCAGGGGGCTTCGACGAGCAGTACTTC
-,TRBJ1-4,TRBV19,-,CAIGTGNEKLFF,TGTGCCATTGGGACCGGGAATGAAAAACTGTTTTTT
-,TRBJ2-7,TRBV28,-,CASSLDPGDPSYEQYF,TGTGCCAGCAGTTTAGACCCGGGTGACCCTTCCTACGAGCAGTACTTC
TRBD2,TRBJ2-2,TRBV27,-,CASRSAGDGPGELFF,TGTGCCAGCAGGTCTGCGGGGGATGGGCCCGGGGAGCTGTTTTTT
-,TRBJ1-1,TRBV4-1,-,CASSEGRGPPFF,TGCGCCAGCAGCGAGGGAAGAGGACCGCCTTTCTTT
TRBD2,TRBJ2-1,TRBV28,-,CASSSTSGYNEQFF,TGTGCCAGCAGTTCGACTAGCGGTTACAATGAGCAGTTCTTC
TRBD2,TRBJ2-1,TRBV11-3,-,CASSLDLPSGFLGEQFF,TGTGCCAGCAGCTTAGATCTTCCTAGCGGGTTCCTGGGTGAGCAGTTCTTC
-,TRBJ2-7,TRBV5-3,-,CARSLIERCDEQYF,TGTGCCAGAAGCTTGATTGAGCGGTGCGACGAGCAGTACTTC